One sample yielded the 30 T cell receptor beta chains listed below, sequenced in a study of blood T cell repertoires in COVID-19. Libraries were prepared by immunoSEQ multiplex PCR; TCRdb keeps only in-frame clonotypes and omits some of them. The sample records some 150,000 clones, approximately 83% being singletons. What was sequenced was peripheral blood. These receptors all come from a woman aged 55-70 years with COVID-19, enrolled during active disease.

The rearrangement links TRBV27 to TRBJ2-3; TRBD1 agrees at 9 bases. Germline assignment: CDR1 MNHEY and CDR2 SMNVEV (reference sequence). The V segment lost 5 bases and the J segment 3 bases; nucleotides outside the gene matches: 12. This CDR3 contains 17 residues. In DNA, the CDR3 is TGTGCCAGCAGTACCGATCGACAGGGGGGTTTAACAGATACGCAGTATTTT. This translates into CASSTDRQGGLTDTQYF.

This sequence joins TRBV25-1 and TRBJ1-2; tentatively, D is TRBD1 (5 bases). Trimming removed 4 bases from V and 4 bases from J, with 10 bases in between. The CDR3 runs 13 residues. Germline V CDR1 and CDR2: MGHDK, SYGVNS. This chain's CDR3 is CASSARGGYGYTF. As DNA, the CDR3 is TGTGCCAGCAGTGCCCGGGGGGGCTATGGCTACACCTTC.

The V and J genes are TRBV18 and TRBJ1-4; D is perhaps TRBD1 (5 bases). Germline V gene lookup returns CDR1 KGHSH and CDR2 LQKENI. The length of the CDR3 is 16 residues. V was cut by 0 bases and J by 7 bases, with 15 bases left in between. CDR3 nucleotides: TGTGCCAGCTCACCACCTTCGCGGGACTTGTCTGAAAAACTGTTTTTT. Translated: CASSPPSRDLSEKLFF.

This chain links TRBV5-1 with TRBJ1-2; no definite D call. This CDR3 has 15 residues. With 0 bases removed from V and 4 bases from J, the gap between germline ends came to 13 bases. Germline V gene data show CDR1 as SGHRS and CDR2 as YFSETQ. Here the CDR3 DNA reads TGCGCCAGCAGCTTGGGCGCTGAAGCTCCCTATGGCTACACCTTC. Protein product: CASSLGAEAPYGYTF.

The chain couples TRBV19 to TRBJ1-2; TRBD1 aligns across 9 bases. This CDR3 has 16 amino acids. Trimming at V came to 2 bases and at J to 1 base, leaving 5 bases not matched to a gene. CDR1 LNHDA and CDR2 SQIVND come from the germline V gene (reference sequence). The CDR3 is CASSILGDRDNYGYTF. CDR3 DNA sequence: TGTGCCAGTAGTATATTGGGGGACAGGGATAACTATGGCTACACCTTC.

The chain has TRBV4-3 and TRBJ1-2; 7 nucleotides align to TRBD1. V shed 4 bases, J shed 6 bases, and the junction held 11 bases outside the gene matches. CDR1 and CDR2 from the germline V gene are LGHNA and YSLEER. There are 15 residues in the CDR3. The CDR3 DNA follows: TGCGCCAGCAGCCGTAGACAGGGTTCAGTCGATGGCTACACCTTC. Its translation is CASSRRQGSVDGYTF.

V gene TRBV7-9 combines with J gene TRBJ1-2; perhaps TRBD1 as D (5 bases). Germline CDR1 is SEHNR and CDR2 is FQNEAQ (reference sequence). Trimming pared 7 bases from V and 4 bases from J, leaving 19 bases between. This CDR3 comprises 15 residues. Here the CDR3 reads CASTKGQGSGYGYTF. CDR3 DNA sequence: TGTGCCAGCACCAAAGGGCAGGGCTCTGGCTATGGCTACACCTTC.

This clone was counted a few times. The rearrangement links TRBV5-1 to TRBJ2-3, with 11 bases identical to TRBD2. The J segment lost 0 bases and the V segment lost 4 bases, leaving 7 bases of the junction unmatched. Germline V gene sequence: CDR1 SGHRS, CDR2 YFSETQ. The CDR3 length is 17 residues. The CDR3 protein is CASSARSSGGSTDTQYF. CDR3 in DNA: TGCGCCAGCAGCGCGCGATCTAGCGGGGGGAGCACAGATACGCAGTATTTT.

The chain couples TRBV5-6 to TRBJ2-1, with 7 positions matching TRBD1. The V segment lost 2 bases and the J segment 0 bases; nucleotides outside the gene matches: 11. The length of the CDR3 is 18 residues. In germline, CDR1 is SGHDT, CDR2 YYEEEE. This chain's CDR3 is CASSLRTGTAFSYNEQFF. DNA of the CDR3: TGTGCCAGCAGCTTACGAACCGGGACAGCCTTCTCCTACAATGAGCAGTTCTTC.

Comment on this clone: At one boundary the junction diverges from the germline segment, which might be a read error. The chain has TRBV12-5 and TRBJ1-2; D might be TRBD1 (5 bases). This CDR3 is 15 amino acids long. Germline lookup yields CDR1 LGHNT and CDR2 FRNRAP. The CDR3 spells CASALDGAISYGYTF. Here the CDR3 DNA reads TGTGCTAGTGCTTTGGATGGGGCGATCAGCTATGGCTACACCTTC.

The chain couples TRBV29-1 to TRBJ1-2, with D possibly TRBD1 on 6 matching bases. V was shortened by 5 bases and J by 8 bases, with 15 bases between the two germline ends. The germline CDR1 and CDR2 sequences are SQVTM and ANQGSEA. The CDR3 has 12 amino acids. CDR3 bases: TGCAGCGTTTGGGGGGGCTCTGAGGGCTACACCTTC. It translates to CSVWGGSEGYTF.

The chain links TRBV5-1 to TRBJ2-4; TRBD2 matches 9 bases. The V and J ends lost 0 bases and 10 bases, in that order; junction bases with no gene match: 8. This CDR3 has 15 residues. Germline values: CDR1 SGHRS, CDR2 YFSETQ. CDR3 loop: CASSLGERGAAIQYF. CDR3 in DNA: TGCGCCAGCAGCTTGGGGGAGCGGGGGGCTGCAATTCAGTACTTC.

This clone was recorded only once. The chain carries TRBV18 and TRBJ1-3, with D possibly matching TRBD1 (6 bases). Germline loops: CDR1 KGHSH, CDR2 LQKENI. V lost 1 base, J lost 4 bases, and 14 bases lay in between. The CDR3 length is 16 residues. This CDR3 is CASSPQDSLAGNTIYF. CDR3 in DNA: TGTGCCAGCTCACCACAGGACAGTCTTGCGGGAAACACCATATATTTT.

The rearrangement joins TRBV19 to TRBJ2-7; 8 bases are a match to TRBD1. The CDR3 totals 15 residues. The germline V gene has CDR1 LNHDA and CDR2 SQIVND (reference sequence). After removal of 3 bases from V and 3 bases from J, the junction contained 7 bases not matched to a gene. DNA of the CDR3: TGTGCCAGTAGTATTGGGCAGGGGGCGGGCTACGAGCAGTACTTC. Translating gives CASSIGQGAGYEQYF.

This sequence joins TRBV5-4 and TRBJ2-5; 10 nucleotides align to TRBD2. Per the germline V gene, CDR1 is SGHNT and CDR2 is YYREEE (reference sequence). Trimming removed 4 bases from V and 5 bases from J; junction bases left unmatched: 8. The CDR3 consists of 15 residues. CDR3 loop: CASSGSLAGVETQYF. The CDR3 DNA follows: TGTGCCAGCAGCGGAAGTCTAGCGGGGGTTGAGACCCAGTACTTC. The complete variable domain, with remaining parts taken from reference TRBV5-4 and TRBJ2-5, reads ETGVTQSPTHLIKTRGQQVTLRCSSQSGHNTVSWYQQALGQGPQFIFQYYREEENGRGNFPPRFSGLQFPNYSSELNVNALELDDSALYLCASSGSLAGVETQYFGPGTRLLVL.

This sequence joins TRBV6-2 or TRBV6-3 and TRBJ2-7; 9 bases map to TRBD1. V dropped 2 bases and J dropped 5; count of bases not matched to a gene: 4. Germline V lookup: CDR1 MNHEY, CDR2 SVGEGT. The CDR3 is 14 residues long. The CDR3 nucleotides are TGTGCCAGCAGTTACGGGGACAGGGCTGACGAGCAGTACTTC. This encodes CASSYGDRADEQYF.

This chain joins TRBV13 and TRBJ2-1, with 12 bases lining up with TRBD2. The CDR3 loop spans 15 amino acids. V was clipped by 6 bases and J by 4 bases; unmatched bases: 4. CDR1 is PRHDT, CDR2 FYEKMQ, per germline (reference sequence). CDR3 region: CASRETSGGYNEQFF. CDR3 nucleotide sequence: TGTGCCAGCAGGGAGACTAGCGGGGGTTACAATGAGCAGTTCTTC.

The chain carries TRBV3-1 (or the pseudogene TRBV3-2) and TRBJ1-2, with a possible D match to TRBD1 (6 bases). Trimming removed 1 base at V and 0 bases at J, with 15 bases between. CDR1 LGHDT and CDR2 YNNKEL come from the germline V gene (reference sequence). This CDR3 comprises 17 residues. CDR3 region: CASSQGEGRGSNYGYTF. In DNA form, the CDR3 reads TGTGCCAGCAGCCAAGGGGAGGGGAGGGGGTCTAACTATGGCTACACCTTC.

The gene calls are TRBV13 and TRBJ1-3; D possibly corresponds to TRBD1 (5 bases). CDR3 length: 14 residues. The V end was cut by 4 bases, the J end by 6 bases, with 13 bases between. Per the germline V gene, CDR1 is PRHDT and CDR2 is FYEKMQ (reference sequence). The DNA for the CDR3 is TGTGCCAGCAGCTCAGCGCAGGGATTAAACACCATATATTTT. Protein: CASSSAQGLNTIYF.

The chain joins TRBV18 to TRBJ2-1, with a weak D call TRBD1 (8 bases). The V end lost 1 base, the J end lost 2 bases, and 15 bases lay between the germline ends. This CDR3 is built from 17 residues. Germline CDR1 is KGHSH and CDR2 is LQKENI. The CDR3 reads CASSPLNRGGAYNEQFF. DNA of the CDR3: TGTGCCAGCTCACCACTCAACAGGGGGGGCGCCTACAATGAGCAGTTCTTC.

The genes are TRBV7-9 and TRBJ2-5, with D perhaps TRBD2 (6 bases). V was cut by 5 bases and J by 0 bases, with 16 bases left in between. The CDR3 covers 16 residues. Germline V gene lookup returns CDR1 SEHNR and CDR2 FQNEAQ (reference sequence). CDR3 nucleotide sequence: TGTGCCAGCAGCCAACCGGGACTTTTGAACCAAGAGACCCAGTACTTC. The encoded protein is CASSQPGLLNQETQYF.

V is TRBV7-3 and J is TRBJ1-4, with D possibly matching TRBD1 (6 bases). The CDR3 consists of 15 residues. V shed 1 base and J shed 4 bases, with 10 bases lying between them. Germline V CDR1 and CDR2: SGHTA, FQGTGA. CDR3 sequence: CASSLRGQSNEKLFF. CDR3 in DNA: TGTGCCAGCAGCTTAAGGGGGCAGAGTAATGAAAAACTGTTTTTT.

CDR3 region: CSVADRSRDTQYF. CDR3 DNA sequence: TGCAGCGTTGCGGACAGATCGCGAGATACGCAGTATTTT. The genes are TRBV29-1 and TRBJ2-3; TRBD1 might be the D (6 bases). This CDR3 region has 13 residues. Germline CDR1 and CDR2: SQVTM and ANQGSEA. V lost 4 bases and J lost 5, with 13 bases in between.

Details on this clone: The identical CDR3 is also encoded by other nucleotide sequences in the sample. The chain links TRBV19 to TRBJ2-7, with D hard to call. Germline assignment: CDR1 LNHDA and CDR2 SQIVND (reference sequence). The length of the CDR3 is 13 residues. The V end lost 5 bases, the J end lost 0 bases, and 8 bases lay between the germline ends. CDR3 DNA: TGTGCCAGTAGTCCCCCCAGCTCCTACGAGCAGTACTTC. Translation gives CASSPPSSYEQYF.

This clone was found a few times. The chain uses TRBV7-2 and TRBJ1-1; tentatively, D is TRBD1 (5 bases). V was trimmed by 3 bases and J by 4 bases, leaving 9 bases between them. From germline, CDR1 is SGHTA and CDR2 FQGNSA. The CDR3 is 13 residues long. The CDR3 DNA reads as TGTGCCAGCAGCTTTTCAGGGTTCACTGAAGCTTTCTTT. It encodes CASSFSGFTEAFF. Full variable domain (missing parts from reference TRBV7-2 and TRBJ1-1): GAGVSQSPSNKVTEKGKDVELRCDPISGHTALYWYRQSLGQGLEFLIYFQGNSAPDKSGLPSDRFSAERTGGSVSTLTIQRTQQEDSAVYLCASSFSGFTEAFFGQGTRLTVV.

The V gene is TRBV10-3, the J gene TRBJ2-2; TRBD2 matches 8 bases. With V trimmed by 8 bases and J by 4 bases, 6 bases remained unmatched. The length of the CDR3 is 14 residues. Germline V gene lookup returns CDR1 ENHRY and CDR2 SYGVKD. CDR3 residues: CAIGELAGTGELFF. CDR3 sequence (DNA): TGTGCCATCGGGGAGCTAGCGGGCACCGGGGAGCTGTTTTTT.

The chain employs TRBV24-1 and TRBJ2-7, with 10 bases fitting TRBD1. Germline lookup yields CDR1 KGHDR and CDR2 SFDVKD. CDR3 length: 14 amino acids. J was trimmed by 6 bases and V by 5 bases; bases with no gene match: 6. CDR3 amino acids: CATSASGTGVEQYF. Written as DNA, the CDR3 is TGTGCCACCAGTGCTTCCGGGACAGGGGTCGAGCAGTACTTC.

This clone was found once. The rearrangement links TRBV19 to TRBJ1-5, with TRBD1 matching over 8 bases. Germline CDR1 reads LNHDA; CDR2 reads SQIVND (reference sequence). There are 15 residues in the CDR3. Trimming cost V 5 bases and J 5 bases; bases outside gene matches: 8. CDR3 amino acids: CASSPRGRIDQPQHF. In nucleotides, the CDR3 is TGTGCCAGTAGTCCCAGGGGGCGAATCGATCAGCCCCAGCATTTT.

V gene TRBV19 combines with J gene TRBJ2-2, with D tentatively TRBD2 (6 bases). V lost 3 bases and J lost 3, with 11 bases in between. The CDR3 extends over 15 amino acids. CDR1 is LNHDA, CDR2 SQIVND, per germline (reference sequence). Written as DNA, the CDR3 is TGTGCCAGTAGTATCTGGAGGGCAGACACCGGGGAGCTGTTTTTT. It specifies CASSIWRADTGELFF. Full variable domain (outside the CDR3, taken from reference TRBV19 and TRBJ2-2): DGGITQSPKYLFRKEGQNVTLSCEQNLNHDAMYWYRQDPGQGLRLIYYSQIVNDFQKGDIAEGYSVSREKKESFPLTVTSAQKNPTAFYLCASSIWRADTGELFFGEGSRLTVL.

The V and J genes are TRBV12-5 and TRBJ2-2; weak D call: TRBD1 (5 bases). This CDR3 has 14 residues. V lost 2 bases and J lost 5, with 9 bases in between. Germline assignment: CDR1 LGHNT and CDR2 FRNRAP. Here the CDR3 reads CASGLTGVTGELFF. CDR3 DNA sequence: TGTGCTAGTGGTTTGACAGGCGTAACCGGGGAGCTGTTTTTT.